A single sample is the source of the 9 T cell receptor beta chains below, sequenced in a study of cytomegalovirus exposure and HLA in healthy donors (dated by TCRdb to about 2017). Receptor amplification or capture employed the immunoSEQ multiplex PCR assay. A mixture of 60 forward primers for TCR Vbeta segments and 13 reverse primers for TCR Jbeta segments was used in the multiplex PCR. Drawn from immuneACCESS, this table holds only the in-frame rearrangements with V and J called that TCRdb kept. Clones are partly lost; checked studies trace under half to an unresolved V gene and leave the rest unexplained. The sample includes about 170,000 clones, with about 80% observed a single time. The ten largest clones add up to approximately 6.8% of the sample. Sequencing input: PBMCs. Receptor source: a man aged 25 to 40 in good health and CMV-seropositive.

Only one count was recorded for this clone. The CDR3 coding sequence is TGTGCCATCAGGGACAGGGGGACCCAGTACTTC. Its translation: CAIRDRGTQYF. The chain uses TRBV10-3 and TRBJ2-5; 9 bases match TRBD1. The CDR3 has 11 amino acids. J was trimmed by 7 bases and V by 6 bases; bases with no gene match: 0. Germline lookup yields CDR1 ENHRY and CDR2 SYGVKD.

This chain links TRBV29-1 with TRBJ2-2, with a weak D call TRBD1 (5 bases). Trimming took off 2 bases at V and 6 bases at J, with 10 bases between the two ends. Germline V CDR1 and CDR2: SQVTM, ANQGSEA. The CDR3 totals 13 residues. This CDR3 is CSVEKGSPGELFF. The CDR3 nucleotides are TGCAGCGTTGAAAAGGGGTCCCCCGGGGAGCTGTTTTTT.

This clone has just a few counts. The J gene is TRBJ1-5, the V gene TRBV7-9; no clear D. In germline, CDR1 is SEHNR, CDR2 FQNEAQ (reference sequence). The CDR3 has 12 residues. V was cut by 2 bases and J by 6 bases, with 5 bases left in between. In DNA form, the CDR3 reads TGTGCCAGCAGCTTACTAAGTCAGCCCCAGCATTTT. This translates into CASSLLSQPQHF.

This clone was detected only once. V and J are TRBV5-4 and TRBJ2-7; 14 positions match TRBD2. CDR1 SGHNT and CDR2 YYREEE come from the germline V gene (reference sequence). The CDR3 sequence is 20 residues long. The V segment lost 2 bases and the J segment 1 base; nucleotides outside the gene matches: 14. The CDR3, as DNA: TGTGCCAGCAGCTTTCAGACTAGCGGGAGGGCCTTGGGAGATTCCTACGAGCAGTACTTC. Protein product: CASSFQTSGRALGDSYEQYF.

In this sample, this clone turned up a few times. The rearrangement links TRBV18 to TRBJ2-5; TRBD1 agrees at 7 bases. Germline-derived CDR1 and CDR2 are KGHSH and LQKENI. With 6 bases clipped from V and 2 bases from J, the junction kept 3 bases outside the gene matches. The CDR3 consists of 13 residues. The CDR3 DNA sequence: TGTGCCAGCTCGCTACAGGGGCAAGAGACCCAGTACTTC. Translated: CASSLQGQETQYF.

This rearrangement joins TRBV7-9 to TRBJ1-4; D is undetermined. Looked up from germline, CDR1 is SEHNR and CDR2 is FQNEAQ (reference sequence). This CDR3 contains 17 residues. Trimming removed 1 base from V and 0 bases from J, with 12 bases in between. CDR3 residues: CASSLGGGGATNEKLFF. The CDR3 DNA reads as TGTGCCAGCAGCTTAGGCGGCGGCGGTGCAACTAATGAAAAACTGTTTTTT.

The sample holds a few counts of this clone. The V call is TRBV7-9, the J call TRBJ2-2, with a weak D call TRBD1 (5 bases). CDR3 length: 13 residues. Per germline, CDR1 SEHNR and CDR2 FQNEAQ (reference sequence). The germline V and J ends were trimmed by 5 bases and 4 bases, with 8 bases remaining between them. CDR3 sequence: CASSGAATGELFF. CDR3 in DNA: TGTGCCAGCAGCGGGGCTGCCACCGGGGAGCTGTTTTTT.

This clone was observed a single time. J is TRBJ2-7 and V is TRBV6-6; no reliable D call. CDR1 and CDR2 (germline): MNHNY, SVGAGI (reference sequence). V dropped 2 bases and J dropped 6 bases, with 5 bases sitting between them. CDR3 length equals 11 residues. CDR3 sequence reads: CASSYEFEQYF. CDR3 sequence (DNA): TGTGCCAGCAGTTACGAGTTCGAGCAGTACTTC.

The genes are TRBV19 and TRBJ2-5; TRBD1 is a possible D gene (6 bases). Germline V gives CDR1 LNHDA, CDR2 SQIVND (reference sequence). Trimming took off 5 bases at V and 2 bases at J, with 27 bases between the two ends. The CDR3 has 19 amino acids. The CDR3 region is CASSGRVGQKGQGQETQYF. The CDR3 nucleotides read TGTGCCAGTAGTGGCAGAGTGGGACAAAAAGGGCAGGGGCAAGAGACCCAGTACTTC.